The 23 T cell receptor beta chains below were found in one sample sequenced in a study of blood T cell repertoires in COVID-19 (dated by TCRdb to 2019 to 2021). The receptor library was made with the immunoSEQ multiplex PCR assay. The clones in this table, taken by TCRdb from immuneACCESS, are in-frame only. Not every clone is retained; where verified, under half of the shortfall comes from an unresolved V gene, and the cause of the rest is unknown. The sample table records around 50,000 clones; approximately 90% of these occur just once. Around 8.7% of the sample is taken by the ten largest. Sequences were obtained from peripheral blood. These receptors all come from a man aged 50-60 years with active COVID-19.

V gene TRBV11-2 combines with J gene TRBJ2-3, with TRBD2 matching over 8 bases. Germline CDR1 and CDR2: SGHAT and FQNNGV. This CDR3 has 14 residues. The junction had 2 bases not matched to a gene; V was cut back by 5 bases and J by 1 base. The CDR3 loop reads CASSQTSGTDTQYF. The CDR3 coding sequence is TGTGCCAGCAGCCAGACTAGCGGCACAGATACGCAGTATTTT.

The rearrangement links TRBV3-1 (or the pseudogene TRBV3-2) to TRBJ1-3; tentative D call: TRBD1 (5 bases). Germline-derived CDR1 and CDR2 are LGHDT and YNNKEL (reference sequence). Trimming removed 2 bases from V and 4 bases from J, with 12 bases in between. The CDR3 covers 15 residues. The CDR3 here is CASSQNQGSGNTIYF. The CDR3, as DNA: TGTGCCAGCAGCCAAAATCAGGGATCCGGAAACACCATATATTTT.

The chain has TRBV6-2 or TRBV6-3 and TRBJ1-6; 9 bases fit TRBD1. This CDR3 spans 14 amino acids. From germline, CDR1 is MNHEY and CDR2 SVGEGT. V trimming: 5 bases; J trimming: 9 bases; junction bases outside the gene matches: 5. DNA for the CDR3: TGTGCCAGCAGTGCGGGACAGGGAAGTTCACCCCTCCACTTT. This sequence encodes CASSAGQGSSPLHF.

V gene TRBV7-9 combines with J gene TRBJ2-7; 10 nucleotides match TRBD2. Trimming removed 2 bases from V and 2 bases from J; junction bases left unmatched: 3. The germline gives CDR1 SEHNR, CDR2 FQNEAQ (reference sequence). This CDR3 is built from 15 residues. The CDR3 nucleotides are TGTGCCAGCAGCTTACGAGCGGGAGGGCCCTACGAGCAGTACTTC. Translating gives CASSLRAGGPYEQYF.

The gene calls are TRBV6-2 or TRBV6-3 and TRBJ1-3; D uncertain. V shed 5 bases and J shed 4 bases, with 9 bases lying between them. Germline CDR1 and CDR2: MNHEY and SVGEGT. The CDR3 consists of 13 residues. The DNA for the CDR3 is TGTGCCAGCAGTACGAATGAGGGAAACACCATATATTTT. This codes for CASSTNEGNTIYF.

The chain recombines TRBV29-1 with TRBJ2-3; 9 bases line up with TRBD1. Germline CDR1 reads SQVTM; CDR2 reads ANQGSEA. The trim removed 0 bases at V and 5 bases at J, leaving 6 bases unmatched. The CDR3 sequence is 15 residues long. The CDR3 DNA reads TGCAGCGTTGAAGATAGGACAGGGGCTGGAGATACGCAGTATTTT. Its protein is CSVEDRTGAGDTQYF.

The rearrangement joins TRBV4-3 to TRBJ2-4; TRBD1 aligns across 8 bases. The ends lost 1 base at V and 0 bases at J; junction bases unmatched: 2. The germline V gene has CDR1 LGHNA and CDR2 YSLEER. CDR3 length: 16 residues. CDR3 DNA sequence: TGCGCCAGCAGCCAAGCGGACAGGGTAGCCAAAAACATTCAGTACTTC. Protein product: CASSQADRVAKNIQYF.

This chain uses TRBV27 with TRBJ2-7, with D tentatively TRBD2 (5 bases). There are 12 residues in the CDR3. Germline V gene sequence: CDR1 MNHEY, CDR2 SMNVEV (reference sequence). Deletions cut 6 bases from V and 4 bases from J, with 10 bases between. The CDR3 protein is CASSRPGYEQYF. In DNA, the CDR3 is TGTGCCAGCAGCCGCCCGGGATACGAGCAGTACTTC.

CDR3 region: CASSIVQGPAFF. The CDR3 DNA reads as TGTGCCAGTAGTATAGTACAGGGGCCGGCTTTCTTT. The chain carries TRBV19 and TRBJ1-1, with 7 bases aligning to TRBD1. Looked up from germline, CDR1 is LNHDA and CDR2 is SQIVND (reference sequence). V trimming: 1 base; J trimming: 11 bases; junction bases outside the gene matches: 4. This CDR3 comprises 12 residues.

The chain has TRBV27 and TRBJ2-7; weak D call: TRBD2 (6 bases). With 4 bases removed from V and 3 bases from J, the gap between germline ends came to 13 bases. Germline assignment: CDR1 MNHEY and CDR2 SMNVEV (reference sequence). This CDR3 has 14 residues. Written as DNA, the CDR3 is TGTGCCAGCAGTTCACCGGGACTCAGCTACGAGCAGTACTTC. Translation: CASSSPGLSYEQYF.

This chain uses TRBV19 with TRBJ2-2; D possibly corresponds to TRBD1 (5 bases). The V gene's germline CDR1 is LNHDA and CDR2 SQIVND (reference sequence). Trimming took off 7 bases at V and 4 bases at J, with 13 bases between the two ends. There are 14 residues in the CDR3. The CDR3 sequence is CASIPGLATGELFF. The CDR3 bases are TGTGCCAGTATACCAGGGTTGGCCACCGGGGAGCTGTTTTTT.

The CDR3, as DNA: TGTGCCAGCAGCCCCAAAAGGGACAGGGATAACTATGGCTACACCTTC. Translation: CASSPKRDRDNYGYTF. The rearrangement links TRBV7-9 to TRBJ1-2; 9 nucleotides match TRBD1. CDR1 and CDR2 from the germline V gene are SEHNR and FQNEAQ (reference sequence). V trimming: 5 bases; J trimming: 1 base; junction bases outside the gene matches: 8. This CDR3 has 16 amino acids.

The rearrangement uses TRBV9 and TRBJ2-7; TRBD1 matches at 12 bases. V was pared by 0 bases and J by 7 bases, with 5 bases of the junction left unmatched. Germline CDR1 and CDR2: SGDLS and YYNGEE. The CDR3 consists of 15 residues. The CDR3 sequence: CASSVVGTGGEEQYF. The CDR3 nucleotides are TGTGCCAGCAGCGTAGTGGGGACAGGGGGCGAGGAGCAGTACTTC.

J is TRBJ2-7 and V is TRBV20-1; D is possibly TRBD1 (5 bases). V lost 6 bases and J 2 bases, leaving 8 bases between the germline ends. Germline lookup yields CDR1 DFQATT and CDR2 SNEGSKA (reference sequence). CDR3 length equals 11 residues. The CDR3 sequence is CSAPDTYEQYF. CDR3 nucleotide sequence: TGCAGTGCCCCGGACACCTACGAGCAGTACTTC.

V and J are TRBV7-8 and TRBJ2-5; 8 nucleotides agree with TRBD2. The CDR3 has 16 amino acids. Per germline, CDR1 SGHVS and CDR2 FQNEAQ. With 5 bases clipped from V and 5 bases from J, the junction kept 13 bases outside the gene matches. In nucleotides, the CDR3 is TGTGCCAGCAGCCTTCGGGCGGGGGGCTTGGGGGAGACCCAGTACTTC. Encoded protein: CASSLRAGGLGETQYF.

This chain links TRBV7-3 with TRBJ2-2, with D perhaps matching TRBD1 (6 bases). The germline V and J ends were trimmed by 8 bases and 1 base, with 11 bases remaining between them. This CDR3 region has 14 residues. Germline CDR1 is SGHTA and CDR2 is FQGTGA. Here the CDR3 DNA reads TGTGCCAGCGGAGGCAGGGGGAACACCGGGGAGCTGTTTTTT. Protein product: CASGGRGNTGELFF.

The genes are TRBV5-4 and TRBJ2-5; a weak D match, TRBD1 (6 bases). Germline V CDR1 and CDR2: SGHNT, YYREEE (reference sequence). V lost 5 bases and J lost 2, with 13 bases in between. The CDR3 totals 14 residues. The CDR3 DNA reads TGTGCCAGCAGTTCACCAGGGGTTCAAGAGACCCAGTACTTC. Its protein product is CASSSPGVQETQYF.

The V gene is TRBV5-4, the J gene TRBJ2-1, with TRBD1 identical over 7 bases. Germline V gives CDR1 SGHNT, CDR2 YYREEE (reference sequence). V lost 3 bases to trimming and J lost 8 bases; unmatched junction nucleotides: 11. The CDR3 loop spans 15 amino acids. This CDR3 reads CASSSGQALGDEQFF. In DNA, the CDR3 is TGTGCCAGCAGCTCCGGACAGGCGTTGGGGGATGAGCAGTTCTTC.

The CDR3 DNA reads as TGTGCCAGTGGCTTAGGACAGGGTGAAGCTTTCTTT. Protein product: CASGLGQGEAFF. The genes are TRBV19 and TRBJ1-1, with 8 bases matching TRBD1. The V segment lost 8 bases and the J segment 7 bases; nucleotides outside the gene matches: 6. Germline V gives CDR1 LNHDA, CDR2 SQIVND (reference sequence). This CDR3 spans 12 amino acids. The full variable domain, rest sourced from reference TRBV19 and TRBJ1-1, is DGGITQSPKYLFRKEGQNVTLSCEQNLNHDAMYWYRQDPGQGLRLIYYSQIVNDFQKGDIAEGYSVSREKKESFPLTVTSAQKNPTAFYLCASGLGQGEAFFGQGTRLTVV.

This clone was seen once. This chain connects TRBV5-3 to TRBJ2-7; D may be TRBD1 (7 bases). TRBV5-3 is an ORF, with its function uncertain. The CDR3 is made up of 14 amino acids. Between the trimmed V and J ends, which lost 3 bases and 2 bases, there was a span of 12 bases. DNA for the CDR3: TGTGCCAGAAGCTCAGGGGGGTCCCCCTACGAGCAGTACTTC. The encoded protein is CARSSGGSPYEQYF.

The V and J genes are TRBV19 and TRBJ1-2; 8 bases align to TRBD1. Trimming at V came to 3 bases and at J to 3 bases, leaving 9 bases not matched to a gene. CDR1 and CDR2 (germline): LNHDA, SQIVND (reference sequence). The CDR3 has 16 amino acids. The CDR3 spells CASSIDRAGGDYGYTF. Here the CDR3 DNA reads TGTGCCAGTAGTATTGACAGGGCAGGGGGCGACTATGGCTACACCTTC.

As regards this clone: A junction boundary mismatches the germline segment, possibly from a read error. The gene calls are TRBV7-7 and TRBJ2-5; no clear D gene. CDR3 size: 13 residues. In germline, CDR1 is SSHAT, CDR2 FNYEAQ (reference sequence). This chain's CDR3 is CASSLGIQETQYF. CDR3 DNA sequence: TGTGCTAGCAGCTTAGGTATTCAAGAGACCCAGTACTTC. Together with reference TRBV7-7 and TRBJ2-5, the CDR3 gives the full variable domain: GAGVSQSPRYKVTKRGQDVTLRCDPISSHATLYWYQQALGQGPEFLTYFNYEAQPDKSGLPSDRFSAERPEGSISTLTIQRTEQRDSAMYRCASSLGIQETQYFGPGTRLLVL.

The chain has TRBV28 and TRBJ2-7; a possible D gene is TRBD1 (5 bases). Germline V lookup: CDR1 MDHEN, CDR2 SYDVKM. Between the trimmed V and J ends, which lost 5 bases and 7 bases, there was a span of 15 bases. The CDR3 consists of 13 residues. The CDR3 spells CASSNPQGIEQYF. DNA of the CDR3: TGTGCCAGCAGTAACCCTCAGGGTATTGAGCAGTACTTC.